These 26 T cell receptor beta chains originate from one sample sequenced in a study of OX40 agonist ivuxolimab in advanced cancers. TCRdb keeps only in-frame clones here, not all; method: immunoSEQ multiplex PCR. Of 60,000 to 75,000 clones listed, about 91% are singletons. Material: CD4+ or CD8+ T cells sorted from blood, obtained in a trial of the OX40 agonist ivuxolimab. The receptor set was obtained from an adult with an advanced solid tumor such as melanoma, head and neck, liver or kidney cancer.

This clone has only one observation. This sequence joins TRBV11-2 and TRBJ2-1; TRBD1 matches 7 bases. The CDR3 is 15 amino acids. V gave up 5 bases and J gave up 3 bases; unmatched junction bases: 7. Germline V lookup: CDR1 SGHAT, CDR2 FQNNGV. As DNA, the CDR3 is TGTGCCAGCAGCCCATGGGACAGCCACTACAATGAGCAGTTCTTC. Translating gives CASSPWDSHYNEQFF. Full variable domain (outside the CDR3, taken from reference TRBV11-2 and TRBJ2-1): EAGVAQSPRYKIIEKRQSVAFWCNPISGHATLYWYQQILGQGPKLLIQFQNNGVVDDSQLPKDRFSAERLKGVDSTLKIQPAKLEDSAVYLCASSPWDSHYNEQFFGPGTRLTVL.

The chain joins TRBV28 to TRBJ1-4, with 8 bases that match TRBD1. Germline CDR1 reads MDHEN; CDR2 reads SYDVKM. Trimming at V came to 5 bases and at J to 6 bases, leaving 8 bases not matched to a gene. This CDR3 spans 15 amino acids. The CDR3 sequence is CASSPPGQGDEKLFF. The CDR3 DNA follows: TGTGCCAGCAGTCCCCCCGGACAGGGCGATGAAAAACTGTTTTTT.

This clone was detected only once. The CDR3 DNA follows: TGTGCCAGCAGCTTGTTTAGCGGTGAGCAGTTCTTC. It encodes CASSLFSGEQFF. The chain is built from TRBV5-5 and TRBJ2-1; maybe TRBD2 (6 bases). CDR1 is SGHKS and CDR2 is YYEKEE in the germline V gene (reference sequence). This CDR3 has 12 residues. The ends were cut back, 1 base at V and 9 bases at J, with 8 bases in the middle.

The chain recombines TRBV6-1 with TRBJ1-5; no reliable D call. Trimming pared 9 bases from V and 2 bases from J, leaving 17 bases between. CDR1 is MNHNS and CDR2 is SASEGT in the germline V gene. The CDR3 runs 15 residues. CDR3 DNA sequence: TGTGCCAGTTCACTACCAGTAGCAGGCAATCAGCCCCAGCATTTT. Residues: CASSLPVAGNQPQHF.

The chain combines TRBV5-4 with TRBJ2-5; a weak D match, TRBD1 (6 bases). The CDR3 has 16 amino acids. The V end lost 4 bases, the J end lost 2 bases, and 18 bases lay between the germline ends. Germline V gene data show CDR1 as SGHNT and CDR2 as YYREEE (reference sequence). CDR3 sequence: CASSQGGQGPQETQYF. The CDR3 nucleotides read TGTGCCAGCAGCCAAGGGGGACAAGGGCCGCAAGAGACCCAGTACTTC.

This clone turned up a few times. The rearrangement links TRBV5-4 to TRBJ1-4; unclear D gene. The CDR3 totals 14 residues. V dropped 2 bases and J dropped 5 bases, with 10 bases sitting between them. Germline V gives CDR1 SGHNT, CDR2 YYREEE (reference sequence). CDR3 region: CASSLKDRNEKLFF. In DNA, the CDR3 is TGTGCCAGCAGCTTAAAGGACCGGAATGAAAAACTGTTTTTT. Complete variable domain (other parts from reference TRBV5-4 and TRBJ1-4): ETGVTQSPTHLIKTRGQQVTLRCSSQSGHNTVSWYQQALGQGPQFIFQYYREEENGRGNFPPRFSGLQFPNYSSELNVNALELDDSALYLCASSLKDRNEKLFFGSGTQLSVL.

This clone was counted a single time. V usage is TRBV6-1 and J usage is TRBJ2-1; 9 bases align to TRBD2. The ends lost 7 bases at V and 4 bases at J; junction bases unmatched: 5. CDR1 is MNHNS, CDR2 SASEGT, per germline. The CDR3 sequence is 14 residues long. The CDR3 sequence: CASTAGGSYNEQFF. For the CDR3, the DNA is TGTGCCAGCACAGCGGGGGGTAGTTACAATGAGCAGTTCTTC.

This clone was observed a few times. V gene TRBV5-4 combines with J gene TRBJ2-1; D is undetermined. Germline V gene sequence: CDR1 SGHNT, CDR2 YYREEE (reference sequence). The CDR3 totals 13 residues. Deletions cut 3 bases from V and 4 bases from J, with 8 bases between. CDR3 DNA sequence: TGTGCCAGCAGCTCAGTGGTATACAATGAGCAGTTCTTC. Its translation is CASSSVVYNEQFF.

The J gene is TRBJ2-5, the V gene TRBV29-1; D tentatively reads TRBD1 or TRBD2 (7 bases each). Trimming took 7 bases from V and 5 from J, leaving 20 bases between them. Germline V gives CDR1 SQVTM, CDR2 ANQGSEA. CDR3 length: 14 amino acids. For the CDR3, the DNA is TGCAGCGAGCTGGGACAGAATAGCGGGGAGACCCAGTACTTC. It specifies CSELGQNSGETQYF.

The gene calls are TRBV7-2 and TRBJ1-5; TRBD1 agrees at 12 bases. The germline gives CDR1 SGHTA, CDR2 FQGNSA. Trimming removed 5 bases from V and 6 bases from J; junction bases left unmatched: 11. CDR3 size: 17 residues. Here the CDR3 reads CASSTGTGGVISQPQHF. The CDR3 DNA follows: TGTGCCAGCAGCACAGGGACAGGGGGCGTTATTAGTCAGCCCCAGCATTTT.

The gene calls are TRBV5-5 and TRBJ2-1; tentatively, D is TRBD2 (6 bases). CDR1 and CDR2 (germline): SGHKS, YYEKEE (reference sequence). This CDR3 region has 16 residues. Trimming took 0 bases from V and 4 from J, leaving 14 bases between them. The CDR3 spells CASSLAAGIGYNEQFF. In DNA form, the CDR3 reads TGTGCCAGCAGCTTGGCAGCGGGTATCGGGTACAATGAGCAGTTCTTC.

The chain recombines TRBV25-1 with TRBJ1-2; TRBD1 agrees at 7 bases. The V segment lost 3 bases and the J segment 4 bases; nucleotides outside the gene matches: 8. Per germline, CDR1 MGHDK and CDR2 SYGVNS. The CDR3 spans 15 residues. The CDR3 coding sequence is TGTGCCAGCAGTGATTTTAACAGGGGATTCTATGGCTACACCTTC. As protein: CASSDFNRGFYGYTF.

CDR3 protein: CASSSGSGGGDTQYF. CDR3 DNA: TGCGCCAGCAGCTCAGGTAGCGGGGGAGGAGATACGCAGTATTTT. The rearrangement uses TRBV5-1 and TRBJ2-3; 9 positions match TRBD2. In germline, CDR1 is SGHRS, CDR2 YFSETQ. V lost 3 bases, J lost 5 bases, and 7 bases stayed unmatched. CDR3 length equals 15 residues.

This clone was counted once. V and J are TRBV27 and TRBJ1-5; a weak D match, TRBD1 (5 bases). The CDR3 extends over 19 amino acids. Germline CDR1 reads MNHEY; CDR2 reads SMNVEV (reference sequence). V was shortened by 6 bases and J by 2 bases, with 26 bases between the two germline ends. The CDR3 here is CASSPGRAGNTFGNQPQHF. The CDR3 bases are TGTGCCAGCAGCCCGGGGAGAGCAGGGAACACCTTCGGCAATCAGCCCCAGCATTTT.

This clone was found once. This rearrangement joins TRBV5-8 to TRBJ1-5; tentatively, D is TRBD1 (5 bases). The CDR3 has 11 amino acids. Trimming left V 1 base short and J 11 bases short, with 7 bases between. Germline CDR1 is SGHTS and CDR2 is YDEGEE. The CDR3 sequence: CASSLLGAQHF. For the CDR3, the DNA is TGTGCCAGCAGCTTGTTGGGGGCCCAGCATTTT. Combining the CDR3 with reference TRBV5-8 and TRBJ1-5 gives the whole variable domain EAGVTQSPTHLIKTRGQQATLRCSPISGHTSVYWYQQALGLGLQFLLWYDEGEERNRGNFPPRFSGRQFPNYSSELNVNALELEDSALYLCASSLLGAQHFGDGTRLSIL.

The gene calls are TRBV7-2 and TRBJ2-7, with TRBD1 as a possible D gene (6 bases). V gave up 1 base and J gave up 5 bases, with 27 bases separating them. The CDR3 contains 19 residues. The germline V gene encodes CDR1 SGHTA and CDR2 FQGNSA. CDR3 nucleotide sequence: TGTGCCAGCAGCTTAGATCCCCACCTACTTCCGACAGGCCGACACGAGCAGTACTTC. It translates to CASSLDPHLLPTGRHEQYF.

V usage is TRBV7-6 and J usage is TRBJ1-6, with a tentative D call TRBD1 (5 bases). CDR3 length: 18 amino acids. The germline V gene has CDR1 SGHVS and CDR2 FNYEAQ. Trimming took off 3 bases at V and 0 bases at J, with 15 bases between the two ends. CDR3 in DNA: TGTGCCAGCAGCTTGGAGATGGGGCCAAGCTCCTATAATTCACCCCTCCACTTT. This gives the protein CASSLEMGPSSYNSPLHF. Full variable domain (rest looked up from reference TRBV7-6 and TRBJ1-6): GAGVSQSPRYKVTKRGQDVALRCDPISGHVSLYWYRQALGQGPEFLTYFNYEAQQDKSGLPNDRFSAERPEGSISTLTIQRTEQRDSAMYRCASSLEMGPSSYNSPLHFGNGTRLTVT.

The CDR3 protein is CASSLLGPNTGELFF. DNA of the CDR3: TGTGCCAGCAGTTTATTGGGGCCGAACACCGGGGAGCTGTTTTTT. This sequence joins TRBV27 and TRBJ2-2; tentative D call: TRBD1 (5 bases). Trimming removed 1 base at V and 0 bases at J, with 6 bases between. Germline CDR1 reads MNHEY; CDR2 reads SMNVEV (reference sequence). This CDR3 has 15 residues.

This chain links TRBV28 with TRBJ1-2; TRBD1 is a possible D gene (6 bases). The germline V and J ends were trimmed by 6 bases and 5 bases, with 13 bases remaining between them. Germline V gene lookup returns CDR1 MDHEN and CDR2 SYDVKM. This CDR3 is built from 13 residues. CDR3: CASRETGAYGYTF. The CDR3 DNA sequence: TGTGCCAGCAGAGAGACAGGAGCATATGGCTACACCTTC.

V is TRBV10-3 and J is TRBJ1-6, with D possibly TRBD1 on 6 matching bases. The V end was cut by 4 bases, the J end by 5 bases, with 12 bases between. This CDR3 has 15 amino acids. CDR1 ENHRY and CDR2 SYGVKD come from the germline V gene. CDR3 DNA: TGTGCCATCAGTGGTCAGGGACACAATAATTCACCCCTCCACTTT. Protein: CAISGQGHNNSPLHF.

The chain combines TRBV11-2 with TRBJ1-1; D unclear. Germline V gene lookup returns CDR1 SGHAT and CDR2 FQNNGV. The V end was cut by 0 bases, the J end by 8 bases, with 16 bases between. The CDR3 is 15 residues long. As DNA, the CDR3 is TGTGCCAGCAGCTTAGAACGGGCCCCAAGGAGAGAAGCTTTCTTT. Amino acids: CASSLERAPRREAFF.

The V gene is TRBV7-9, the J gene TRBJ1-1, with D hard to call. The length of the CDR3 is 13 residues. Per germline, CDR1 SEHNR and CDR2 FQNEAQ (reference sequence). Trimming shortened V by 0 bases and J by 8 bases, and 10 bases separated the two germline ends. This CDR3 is CASSLAEGTEAFF. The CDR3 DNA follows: TGTGCCAGCAGCTTAGCGGAGGGCACCGAAGCTTTCTTT.

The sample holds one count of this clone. CDR3 residues: CASSPRTGAGETQYF. CDR3 nucleotides: TGTGCCAGCTCACCCCGGACAGGGGCAGGAGAGACCCAGTACTTC. J is TRBJ2-5 and V is TRBV18; TRBD1 aligns across 9 bases. From germline, CDR1 is KGHSH and CDR2 LQKENI. The junction had 6 bases not matched to a gene; V was cut back by 3 bases and J by 4 bases. The CDR3 length is 15 residues. Supplemented by reference TRBV18 and TRBJ2-5, the full variable domain reads NAGVMQNPRHLVRRRGQEARLRCSPMKGHSHVYWYRQLPEEGLKFMVYLQKENIIDESGMPKERFSAEFPKEGPSILRIQQVVRGDSAAYFCASSPRTGAGETQYFGPGTRLLVL.

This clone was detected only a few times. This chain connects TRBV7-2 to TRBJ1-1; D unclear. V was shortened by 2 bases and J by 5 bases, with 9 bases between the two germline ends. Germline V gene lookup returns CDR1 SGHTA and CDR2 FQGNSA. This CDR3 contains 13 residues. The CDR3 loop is CASSLTGRTEAFF. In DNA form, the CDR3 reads TGTGCCAGCAGCTTAACGGGGAGGACTGAAGCTTTCTTT.

Written as DNA, the CDR3 is TGTGCCGCCTCAGGGTATCAAGAGACCCAGTACTTC. As protein: CAASGYQETQYF. The chain employs TRBV7-8 and TRBJ2-5, with D maybe TRBD1 (5 bases). V shed 11 bases and J shed 2 bases, with 12 bases lying between them. The germline CDR1 and CDR2 sequences are SGHVS and FQNEAQ. This CDR3 region has 12 residues. Using reference TRBV7-8 and TRBJ2-5 for the parts outside the CDR3, the full variable domain is GAGVSQSPRYKVAKRGQDVALRCDPISGHVSLFWYQQALGQGPEFLTYFQNEAQLDKSGLPSDRFFAERPEGSVSTLKIQRTQQEDSAVYLCAASGYQETQYFGPGTRLLVL.

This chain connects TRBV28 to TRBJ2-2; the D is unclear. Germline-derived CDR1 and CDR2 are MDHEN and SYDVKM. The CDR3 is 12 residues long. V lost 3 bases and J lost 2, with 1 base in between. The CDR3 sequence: CASSFNTGELFF. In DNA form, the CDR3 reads TGTGCCAGCAGTTTTAACACCGGGGAGCTGTTTTTT. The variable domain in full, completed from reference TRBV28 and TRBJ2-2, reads DVKVTQSSRYLVKRTGEKVFLECVQDMDHENMFWYRQDPGLGLRLIYFSYDVKMKEKGDIPEGYSVSREKKERFSLILESASTNQTSMYLCASSFNTGELFFGEGSRLTVL.